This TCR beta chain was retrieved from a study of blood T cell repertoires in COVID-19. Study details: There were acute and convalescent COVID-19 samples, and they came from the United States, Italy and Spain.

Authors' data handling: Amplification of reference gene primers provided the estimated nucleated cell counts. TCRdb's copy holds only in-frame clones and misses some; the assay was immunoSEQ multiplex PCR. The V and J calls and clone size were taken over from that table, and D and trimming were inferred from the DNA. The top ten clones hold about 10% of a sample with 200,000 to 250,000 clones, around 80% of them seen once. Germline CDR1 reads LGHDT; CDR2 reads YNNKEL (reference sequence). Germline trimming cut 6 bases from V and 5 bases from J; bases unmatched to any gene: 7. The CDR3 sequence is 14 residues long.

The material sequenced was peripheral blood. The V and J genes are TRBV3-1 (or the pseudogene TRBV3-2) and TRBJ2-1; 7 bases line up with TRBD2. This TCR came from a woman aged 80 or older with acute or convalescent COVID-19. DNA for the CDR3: TGTGCCAGCAGGGCGGGGGAGCTTAACAATGAGCAGTTCTTC. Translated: CASRAGELNNEQFF.